The T cell receptor beta chain described here comes from a study of read filtering for tumor transcriptome and immune sequencing. Study background: About 8 patients were R-ISS I, more than 15 were R-ISS II, 6 or 7 were R-ISS III. Study-wide points: Dropping single-read clonotypes raised IR-seq and RNA-seq shared-clonotype correlation. Sorted CD138-negative bone marrow cells were not purified T cells.

Sampling of bone marrow took place during active disease in every patient. This library used approximately 370 ng RNA and molecular barcoded adaptors spanning alpha/delta and beta/gamma chains. TCRdb recomputed calls from the reads with MiXCR, one row per CDR3 protein. Among about 25,000 distinct CDR3 sequences listed, approximately 23% were seen once. J lost 2 bases, V lost 5 bases, and 4 bases had no gene match. The CDR3 has 15 residues. Germline-derived CDR1 and CDR2 are SGHAT and FQNNGV. For this clonotype: What it binds is unknown.

This chain joins TRBV11-2 and TRBJ1-3, with TRBD1 matching over 9 bases. This TCR derives from a donor at least 40 years old with multiple myeloma. Sample: a population of CD138-negative cells sorted from bone marrow. The CDR3 is CASSTDRGAGNTIYF. The CDR3 region has the DNA TGTGCCAGCAGCACGGACAGGGGTGCTGGAAACACCATATATTTT. The full variable domain, with the rest looked up from reference TRBV11-2 and TRBJ1-3, is EAGVAQSPRYKIIEKRQSVAFWCNPISGHATLYWYQQILGQGPKLLIQFQNNGVVDDSQLPKDRFSAERLKGVDSTLKIQPAKLEDSAVYLCASSTDRGAGNTIYFGEGSWLTVV.